This T cell receptor beta chain was recorded in a study of blood T cell repertoires in COVID-19. Background on the study: Sources were T cells, B-cell-depleted T cells, or PBMCs; the material itself was cDNA or gDNA.

Germline V gene data show CDR1 as SNHLY and CDR2 as FYNNEI. The CDR3 runs 11 residues. The V and J ends lost 10 bases and 4 bases respectively, with 9 bases between them. In the original processing: Estimated nucleated cell counts came from reference gene primer amplification. Generated by immunoSEQ multiplex PCR, the TCRdb table keeps only in-frame clones and is missing some. That table furnishes V, J and clone size, whereas the DNA furnished D and trimming. Here the sample spans some 170,000 clones, 82% being singletons. This chain connects TRBV2 to TRBJ2-3, with D perhaps TRBD2 (6 bases). The sequence was obtained from a woman aged 70-85 years with acute or convalescent COVID-19. Sequencing was carried out using peripheral blood. This CDR3 is CAIRRADTQYF. CDR3 DNA sequence: TGTGCCATAAGGAGGGCAGATACGCAGTATTTT. The complete variable domain, with remaining parts taken from reference TRBV2 and TRBJ2-3, reads EPEVTQTPSHQVTQMGQEVILRCVPISNHLYFYWYRQILGQKVEFLVSFYNNEISEKSEIFDDQFSVERPDGSNFTLKIRSTKLEDSAMYFCAIRRADTQYFGPGTRLTVL.